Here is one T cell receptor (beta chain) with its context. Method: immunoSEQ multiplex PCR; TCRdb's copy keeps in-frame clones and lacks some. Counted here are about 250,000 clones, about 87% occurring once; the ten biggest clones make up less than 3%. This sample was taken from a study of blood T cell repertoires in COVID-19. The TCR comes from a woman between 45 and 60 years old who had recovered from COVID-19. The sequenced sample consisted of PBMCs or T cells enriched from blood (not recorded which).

The CDR3 sequence is CASSPDGQGGYGYTF. CDR3 bases: TGTGCCAGCAGCCCAGACGGACAGGGGGGCTATGGCTACACCTTC. The chain joins TRBV7-8 to TRBJ1-2, with TRBD1 identical over 10 bases. CDR3 length equals 15 residues. Germline assignment: CDR1 SGHVS and CDR2 FQNEAQ. Trimming took 5 bases from V and 4 from J; bases not matched to a gene: 7.